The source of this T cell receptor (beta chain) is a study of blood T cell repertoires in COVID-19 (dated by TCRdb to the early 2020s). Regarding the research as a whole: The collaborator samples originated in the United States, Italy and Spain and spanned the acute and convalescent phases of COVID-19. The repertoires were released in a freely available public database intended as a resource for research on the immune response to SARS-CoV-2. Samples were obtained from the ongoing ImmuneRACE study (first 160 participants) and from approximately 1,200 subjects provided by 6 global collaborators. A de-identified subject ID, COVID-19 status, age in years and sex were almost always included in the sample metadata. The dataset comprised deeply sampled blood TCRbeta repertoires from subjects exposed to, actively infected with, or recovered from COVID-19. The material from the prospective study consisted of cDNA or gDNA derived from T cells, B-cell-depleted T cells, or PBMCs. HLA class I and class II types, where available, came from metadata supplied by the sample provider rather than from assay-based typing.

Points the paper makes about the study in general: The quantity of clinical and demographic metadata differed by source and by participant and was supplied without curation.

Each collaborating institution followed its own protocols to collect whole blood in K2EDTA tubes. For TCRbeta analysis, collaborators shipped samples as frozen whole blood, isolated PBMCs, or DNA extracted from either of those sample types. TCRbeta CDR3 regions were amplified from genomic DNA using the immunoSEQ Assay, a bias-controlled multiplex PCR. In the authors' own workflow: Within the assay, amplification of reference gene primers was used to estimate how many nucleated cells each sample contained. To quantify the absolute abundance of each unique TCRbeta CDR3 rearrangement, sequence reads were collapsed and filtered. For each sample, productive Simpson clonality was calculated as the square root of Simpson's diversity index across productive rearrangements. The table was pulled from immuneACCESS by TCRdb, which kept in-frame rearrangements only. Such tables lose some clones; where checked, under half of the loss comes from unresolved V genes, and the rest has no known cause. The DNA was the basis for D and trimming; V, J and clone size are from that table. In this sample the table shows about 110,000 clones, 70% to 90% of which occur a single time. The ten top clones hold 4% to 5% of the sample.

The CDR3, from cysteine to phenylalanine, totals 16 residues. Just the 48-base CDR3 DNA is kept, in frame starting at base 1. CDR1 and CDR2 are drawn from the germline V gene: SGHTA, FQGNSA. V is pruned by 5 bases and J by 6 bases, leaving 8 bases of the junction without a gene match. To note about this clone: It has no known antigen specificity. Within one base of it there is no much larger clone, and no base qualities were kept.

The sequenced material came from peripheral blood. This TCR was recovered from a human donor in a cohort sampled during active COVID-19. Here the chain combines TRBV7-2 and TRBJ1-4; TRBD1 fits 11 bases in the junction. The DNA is TGTGCCAGCAGCCTGGACAGGGGGCCATCTGATGAAAAACTGTTTTTT. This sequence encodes CASSLDRGPSDEKLFF.